This T cell receptor beta chain emerged from a study of T cell repertoires in cytomegalovirus infection. Background on the study: Public TCR beta signatures indicated both CMV infection and matching HLA type.

TCRdb passed the reads through MiXCR, listing each CDR3 protein once. Of roughly 200,000 distinct CDR3 sequences listed, approximately 18% are singletons. V shed 5 bases, J shed 7 bases, and the junction held 7 bases outside the gene matches. The CDR3 totals 13 residues. Germline lookup yields CDR1 DFQATT and CDR2 SNEGSKA (reference sequence). Regarding the study as a whole: HLA-C-restricted CMV clonotypes gave the most frequent clonotype in two of eight donors. Pooled public TCR beta family frequency picked out CMV carriers with the relevant HLA.

A word on this clonotype: Its cognate antigen is unknown.

Sequenced: CD8+ T cells from PBMCs. This sequence originates from a human donor in good health (CMV status not recorded). Some clones in this sample may be carry-over from other donors' samples. The V and J genes are TRBV20-1 and TRBJ2-1; 8 bases are shared with TRBD2. For the CDR3, the DNA is TGCAGTGCTTCGGGGGGGCCTTTGAATGAGCAGTTCTTC. Its translation: CSASGGPLNEQFF.